This passage covers 21 T cell receptor beta chains from one sample sequenced in a study of T cell changes during pregnancy in multiple sclerosis. Generated by immunoSEQ multiplex PCR, the TCRdb table keeps only in-frame clones and is missing some. The sample holds under 95,000 clones; roughly 92% are singletons and the top ten take roughly 1.9%. This specimen consisted of peripheral blood, obtained in the second trimester of pregnancy. The receptors shown here come from a female donor with multiple sclerosis, enrolled in a pregnancy study.

J is TRBJ1-3 and V is TRBV30; the D is unclear. There are 13 residues in the CDR3. Germline CDR1 reads GTSNPN; CDR2 reads SVGIG (reference sequence). Trimming removed 3 bases at V and 7 bases at J, with 13 bases between. The CDR3 loop reads CAWRRPFGNTIYF. CDR3 DNA: TGTGCCTGGAGAAGGCCCTTCGGGAACACCATATATTTT.

The chain carries TRBV4-3 and TRBJ1-6, with 9 bases lining up with TRBD1. Germline V CDR1 and CDR2: LGHNA, YSLEER. The CDR3 loop spans 18 amino acids. V shed 1 base, J shed 4 bases, and the junction held 8 bases outside the gene matches. The CDR3 bases are TGCGCCAGCAGCCAAGGAGACAACAGGGGGCGTTATAATTCACCCCTCCACTTT. Protein: CASSQGDNRGRYNSPLHF.

The V call is TRBV7-9, the J call TRBJ2-3, with D maybe TRBD2 (5 bases). Trimming cost V 0 bases and J 0 bases, with 7 bases left between them. Germline CDR1 is SEHNR and CDR2 is FQNEAQ (reference sequence). The CDR3 contains 15 residues. This chain's CDR3 is CASSLAEASTDTQYF. CDR3 sequence (DNA): TGTGCCAGCAGCTTAGCGGAGGCTAGCACAGATACGCAGTATTTT.

The chain combines TRBV7-6 with TRBJ2-1, with a possible D match to TRBD2 (5 bases). V was shortened by 5 bases and J by 0 bases, with 11 bases between the two germline ends. CDR3 size: 15 residues. Germline CDR1 is SGHVS and CDR2 is FNYEAQ. The DNA for the CDR3 is TGTGCCAGCAGCCCCCTAGCTGGCTCCTACAATGAGCAGTTCTTC. Its translation is CASSPLAGSYNEQFF.

The V call is TRBV7-3, the J call TRBJ2-1; tentatively, D is TRBD1 (6 bases). Looked up from germline, CDR1 is SGHTA and CDR2 is FQGTGA. V shed 5 bases and J shed 1 base, with 12 bases lying between them. There are 15 residues in the CDR3. CDR3 region: CASSVQGTSYNEQFF. The CDR3 nucleotides are TGTGCCAGCAGCGTACAGGGTACGTCCTACAATGAGCAGTTCTTC.

The rearrangement uses TRBV15 and TRBJ1-2; 10 nucleotides agree with TRBD1. The CDR3 length is 18 residues. V was clipped by 0 bases and J by 8 bases; unmatched bases: 15. CDR1 LNHNV and CDR2 YYDKDF come from the germline V gene (reference sequence). The DNA for the CDR3 is TGTGCCACCAGCAGAGATCCGCCGGGGACAGGGGTGGTCGGAGGCTACACCTTC. It encodes CATSRDPPGTGVVGGYTF.

The chain's CDR3 is CASSLSQMTDTQYF. CDR3 DNA sequence: TGTGCCAGCAGCTTATCCCAGATGACAGATACGCAGTATTTT. The chain joins TRBV7-2 to TRBJ2-3, with unresolved D. There are 14 residues in the CDR3. In germline, CDR1 is SGHTA, CDR2 FQGNSA. The V end was cut by 2 bases, the J end by 3 bases, with 9 bases between.

The chain links TRBV10-3 to TRBJ2-3, with 7 bases fitting TRBD2. In germline, CDR1 is ENHRY, CDR2 SYGVKD. The CDR3 sequence is 15 residues long. The ends lost 6 bases at V and 2 bases at J; junction bases unmatched: 8. CDR3 in DNA: TGTGCCATCAGGTTAAGCGGGGCCGACACAGATACGCAGTATTTT. It translates to CAIRLSGADTDTQYF.

V usage is TRBV19 and J usage is TRBJ1-5; D might be TRBD1 (5 bases). CDR3 length: 12 amino acids. V was pared by 7 bases and J by 4 bases, with 8 bases between. Germline assignment: CDR1 LNHDA and CDR2 SQIVND (reference sequence). The CDR3 protein is CASTRGNQPQHF. In DNA, the CDR3 is TGTGCCAGTACCCGGGGGAATCAGCCCCAGCATTTT.

This sequence joins TRBV5-1 and TRBJ2-7, with a possible D match to TRBD2 (5 bases). The V end was cut by 0 bases, the J end by 7 bases, with 11 bases between. Looked up from germline, CDR1 is SGHRS and CDR2 is YFSETQ. The CDR3 extends over 13 amino acids. DNA of the CDR3: TGCGCCAGCAGCTTGGAACCCACGGGGGAGCAGTACTTC. It yields the protein CASSLEPTGEQYF.

This chain uses TRBV18 with TRBJ1-1; tentative D call: TRBD1 (6 bases). Trimming stripped 6 bases from V and 7 bases from J, with 9 bases between. This CDR3 spans 11 amino acids. Looked up from germline, CDR1 is KGHSH and CDR2 is LQKENI. CDR3 protein: CASSTQGEAFF. CDR3 sequence (DNA): TGTGCCAGCTCTACACAGGGTGAAGCTTTCTTT. The entire variable domain, with the rest obtained from reference TRBV18 and TRBJ1-1, is as follows: NAGVMQNPRHLVRRRGQEARLRCSPMKGHSHVYWYRQLPEEGLKFMVYLQKENIIDESGMPKERFSAEFPKEGPSILRIQQVVRGDSAAYFCASSTQGEAFFGQGTRLTVV.

This rearrangement joins TRBV7-9 to TRBJ1-6; a possible D gene is TRBD1 (6 bases). CDR1 is SEHNR and CDR2 is FQNEAQ in the germline V gene (reference sequence). The germline V and J ends were trimmed by 8 bases and 2 bases, with 13 bases remaining between them. This CDR3 contains 15 residues. The DNA for the CDR3 is TGTGCCAGCGCGCCCGAGGGGGCCTATAATTCACCCCTCCACTTT. Amino acid sequence: CASAPEGAYNSPLHF.

V is TRBV7-2 and J is TRBJ1-1; a possible D gene is TRBD1 (5 bases). The CDR3 has 12 amino acids. The germline V gene has CDR1 SGHTA and CDR2 FQGNSA. DNA for the CDR3: TGTGTTCGAAGGGGAAAGAACACTGAAGCTTTCTTT. It translates to CVRRGKNTEAFF. Drawing the rest from reference TRBV7-2 and TRBJ1-1, the complete variable domain is GAGVSQSPSNKVTEKGKDVELRCDPISGHTALYWYRQSLGQGLEFLIYFQGNSAPDKSGLPSDRFSAERTGGSVSTLTIQRTQQEDSAVYLCVRRGKNTEAFFGQGTRLTVV.

This chain connects TRBV6-6 to TRBJ2-7; D not certain. This CDR3 has 14 residues. Germline V CDR1 and CDR2: MNHNY, SVGAGI (reference sequence). Trimming took 2 bases from V and 2 from J, leaving 10 bases between them. The CDR3 sequence: CASSYPSRAYEQYF. CDR3 bases: TGTGCCAGCAGTTACCCGTCCCGAGCCTACGAGCAGTACTTC.

V usage is TRBV7-3 and J usage is TRBJ1-6; 7 nucleotides line up with TRBD1. CDR3 length equals 14 residues. Germline lookup yields CDR1 SGHTA and CDR2 FQGTGA. The V segment lost 1 base and the J segment 9 bases; nucleotides outside the gene matches: 3. In DNA form, the CDR3 reads TGTGCCAGCAGCTTAAAGGGGGCAATTTCACCCCTCCACTTT. It encodes CASSLKGAISPLHF.

V is TRBV18 and J is TRBJ2-5, with D hard to call. V lost 3 bases, J lost 1 base, and 9 bases lay in between. The CDR3 is made up of 14 amino acids. CDR1 is KGHSH, CDR2 LQKENI, per germline. The CDR3 nucleotides read TGTGCCAGCTCACCCCGACTGATCCAAGAGACCCAGTACTTC. Translating it yields CASSPRLIQETQYF.

V usage is TRBV18 and J usage is TRBJ2-2; tentative D call: TRBD2 (10 bases). Germline loops: CDR1 KGHSH, CDR2 LQKENI. The V and J ends lost 2 bases and 6 bases respectively, with 28 bases between them. This CDR3 is 20 amino acids long. In DNA, the CDR3 is TGTGCCAGCTCACCAATCCCGGGACAGGGAACTAGCGGGATCTCCGGGGAGCTGTTTTTT. Protein sequence: CASSPIPGQGTSGISGELFF.

The rearrangement uses TRBV5-4 and TRBJ2-7, with 9 nucleotides matching TRBD1. Germline assignment: CDR1 SGHNT and CDR2 YYREEE (reference sequence). The CDR3 is 14 amino acids. Trimming at V came to 4 bases and at J to 5 bases, leaving 7 bases not matched to a gene. The CDR3: CASSHPGQGNEQYF. The CDR3 DNA reads as TGTGCCAGCAGCCATCCGGGACAGGGCAACGAGCAGTACTTC.

This chain uses TRBV7-2 with TRBJ2-7; perhaps TRBD2 as D (6 bases). CDR1 and CDR2 (germline): SGHTA, FQGNSA. The CDR3 length is 14 residues. V was trimmed by 5 bases and J by 6 bases, leaving 17 bases between them. CDR3 nucleotides: TGTGCCAGCAGCATATCTCGGGAGAAGCCCGAGCAGTACTTC. Translated, it gives CASSISREKPEQYF.

This CDR3 reads CASAEGQGRTDTQYF. For the CDR3, the DNA is TGTGCTAGTGCGGAGGGACAGGGCCGCACAGATACGCAGTATTTT. The chain links TRBV12-5 to TRBJ2-3, with TRBD1 identical over 9 bases. The CDR3 runs 15 residues. The germline CDR1 and CDR2 sequences are LGHNT and FRNRAP. V shed 7 bases, J shed 1 base, and the junction held 6 bases outside the gene matches.

The rearrangement links TRBV27 to TRBJ1-1; D is unclear. This CDR3 has 12 amino acids. The germline V and J ends were trimmed by 10 bases and 3 bases, with 12 bases remaining between them. Germline lookup yields CDR1 MNHEY and CDR2 SMNVEV (reference sequence). The CDR3 coding sequence is TGTGCCACCCAGGCTACGGACACTGAAGCTTTCTTT. It codes for CATQATDTEAFF.